These 31 T cell receptor beta chains were all obtained from the same sample, sequenced in a study of T cell changes during pregnancy in multiple sclerosis. Profiling relied on immunoSEQ multiplex PCR, and the TCRdb table lists in-frame clones only, not all of them. The sample shows approximately 100,000 clones, around 93% of them seen only once. The specimen was peripheral blood, collected before pregnancy. The receptors derive from a female donor with multiple sclerosis, enrolled in a pregnancy study.

This rearrangement joins TRBV5-1 to TRBJ2-2; 8 bases align to TRBD2. This CDR3 has 16 amino acids. With 4 bases clipped from V and 6 bases from J, the junction kept 11 bases outside the gene matches. The germline CDR1 and CDR2 sequences are SGHRS and YFSETQ. The CDR3 coding sequence is TGCGCCAGCAGCCCGGCGGGGCGGGAGGCGGCCGGGGAGCTGTTTTTT. The encoded protein is CASSPAGREAAGELFF. The full variable domain, its missing parts supplied by reference TRBV5-1 and TRBJ2-2, is KAGVTQTPRYLIKTRGQQVTLSCSPISGHRSVSWYQQTPGQGLQFLFEYFSETQRNKGNFPGRFSGRQFSNSRSEMNVSTLELGDSALYLCASSPAGREAAGELFFGEGSRLTVL.

The chain links TRBV5-1 to TRBJ2-1; D remains ambiguous. Per germline, CDR1 SGHRS and CDR2 YFSETQ. Trimming removed 7 bases at V and 0 bases at J, with 20 bases between. This CDR3 region has 17 residues. The CDR3 here is CASGFRSRRHSYNEQFF. CDR3 nucleotide sequence: TGCGCCAGCGGATTCCGATCCCGACGACACTCCTACAATGAGCAGTTCTTC.

This chain connects TRBV11-2 to TRBJ2-7; 7 bases line up with TRBD2. With V trimmed by 0 bases and J by 4 bases, 0 bases remained unmatched. Germline V gene sequence: CDR1 SGHAT, CDR2 FQNNGV. CDR3 length equals 13 residues. CDR3 nucleotide sequence: TGTGCCAGCAGCTTAGAACTAGCGTACGAGCAGTACTTC. Its protein product is CASSLELAYEQYF.

V usage is TRBV6-5 and J usage is TRBJ1-1; 8 bases are shared with TRBD1. The germline CDR1 and CDR2 sequences are MNHEY and SVGAGI. V shed 5 bases and J 5 bases; nucleotides not matched to a gene: 10. CDR3 length equals 15 residues. The CDR3 loop is CASSISRGLGTEAFF. The CDR3 DNA reads TGTGCCAGCAGTATCTCCAGGGGGCTGGGAACTGAAGCTTTCTTT.

The chain employs TRBV6-5 and TRBJ1-1; D ambiguous. Trimming took off 5 bases at V and 11 bases at J, with 15 bases between the two ends. This CDR3 has 12 amino acids. Germline V gene sequence: CDR1 MNHEY, CDR2 SVGAGI. The CDR3 reads CASSPGSYKAFF. For the CDR3, the DNA is TGTGCCAGCAGTCCTGGGAGCTACAAGGCTTTCTTT.

The chain combines TRBV27 with TRBJ1-2; 9 bases are shared with TRBD1. Germline assignment: CDR1 MNHEY and CDR2 SMNVEV (reference sequence). V lost 6 bases, J lost 7 bases, and 3 bases stayed unmatched. This CDR3 contains 12 residues. CDR3 in amino acids: CASRRQGGGYTF. Here the CDR3 DNA reads TGTGCCAGCAGAAGACAGGGGGGTGGCTACACCTTC.

V gene TRBV15 combines with J gene TRBJ1-5; a weak D match, TRBD1 (5 bases). Per the germline V gene, CDR1 is LNHNV and CDR2 is YYDKDF (reference sequence). The CDR3 runs to 14 residues. Trimming took 5 bases from V and 3 from J, leaving 11 bases between them. CDR3 bases: TGTGCCACCAGCCGGGGGGGAGCCAATCAGCCCCAGCATTTT. This gives the protein CATSRGGANQPQHF.

To note about this clone: The same CDR3 is also encoded by other DNA sequences in this sample. V and J are TRBV10-3 and TRBJ2-7; 8 bases are shared with TRBD1. The CDR3 loop spans 14 amino acids. With V trimmed by 2 bases and J by 10 bases, 10 bases remained unmatched. Germline V lookup: CDR1 ENHRY, CDR2 SYGVKD. For the CDR3, the DNA is TGTGCCATCAGTGAGGGACAGGGTTACGGCGAACAGTACTTC. It yields the protein CAISEGQGYGEQYF.

The genes are TRBV6-1 and TRBJ2-3; D possibly corresponds to TRBD1 (5 bases). Germline CDR1 MNHNS, CDR2 SASEGT. The germline V and J ends were trimmed by 4 bases and 4 bases, with 12 bases remaining between them. CDR3 length: 14 residues. In DNA form, the CDR3 reads TGTGCCAGCAGTGCAGGGTCCGAGGCAGATACGCAGTATTTT. Protein sequence: CASSAGSEADTQYF.

The chain carries TRBV5-6 and TRBJ1-1; no clear D gene. The V and J ends lost 4 bases and 3 bases respectively, with 13 bases between them. This CDR3 contains 14 residues. CDR1 is SGHDT, CDR2 YYEEEE, per germline. CDR3 sequence: CASSLGRADTEAFF. The CDR3 DNA is TGTGCCAGCAGCCTGGGGAGGGCAGACACTGAAGCTTTCTTT.

This clone was counted once. V is TRBV11-2 and J is TRBJ2-7; perhaps TRBD1 as D (6 bases). The germline gives CDR1 SGHAT, CDR2 FQNNGV. Trimming shortened V by 4 bases and J by 4 bases, and 11 bases separated the two germline ends. This CDR3 is built from 13 residues. The CDR3 protein is CASSSGHPYEQYF. The CDR3 DNA follows: TGTGCCAGCAGCTCGGGACACCCTTACGAGCAGTACTTC.

The rearrangement links TRBV30 to TRBJ2-2; 7 positions agree with TRBD1. CDR1 and CDR2 from the germline V gene are GTSNPN and SVGIG (reference sequence). This CDR3 is 14 amino acids long. The V segment lost 2 bases and the J segment 7 bases; nucleotides outside the gene matches: 7. CDR3 region: CAWSPGTASGELFF. The CDR3 DNA sequence: TGTGCCTGGAGTCCCGGGACAGCGAGCGGGGAGCTGTTTTTT.

This rearrangement joins TRBV11-3 to TRBJ1-1, with D hard to call. Between the trimmed V and J ends, which lost 4 bases and 1 base, there was a span of 22 bases. The CDR3 is 18 amino acids. The germline gives CDR1 SGHNT, CDR2 YENEEA. The CDR3 nucleotides are TGTGCCAGCAGCTCCGTCAAGACATCCAGCAAAGGGAACACTGAAGCTTTCTTT. Its translation: CASSSVKTSSKGNTEAFF.

The rearrangement uses TRBV13 and TRBJ2-1; 11 nucleotides agree with TRBD2. J gave up 7 bases and V 2 bases, and 1 base lay outside the gene matches. CDR1 and CDR2 from the germline V gene are PRHDT and FYEKMQ (reference sequence). The CDR3 consists of 14 residues. The DNA of the CDR3 is TGTGCCAGCAGCTTATCTAGCGGGAGGAATGAGCAGTTCTTC. It codes for CASSLSSGRNEQFF.

This clone appeared once. CDR3 sequence (DNA): TGCGCCAGCAGCTTTCAGGGGTCGGCGGACACTGAAGCTTTCTTT. Amino acid sequence: CASSFQGSADTEAFF. The chain links TRBV5-1 to TRBJ1-1, with D perhaps matching TRBD1 (6 bases). Trimming pared 2 bases from V and 3 bases from J, leaving 14 bases between. In germline, CDR1 is SGHRS, CDR2 YFSETQ. This CDR3 is 15 amino acids long.

This rearrangement joins TRBV28 to TRBJ2-1; TRBD1 aligns across 7 bases. Per the germline V gene, CDR1 is MDHEN and CDR2 is SYDVKM. The CDR3 is made up of 15 amino acids. V dropped 7 bases and J dropped 3; count of bases not matched to a gene: 9. The CDR3 nucleotides read TGTGCCAGCACCCTCAAGGGGGACAGCTACAATGAGCAGTTCTTC. This gives the protein CASTLKGDSYNEQFF. The variable domain in full, completed from reference TRBV28 and TRBJ2-1, reads DVKVTQSSRYLVKRTGEKVFLECVQDMDHENMFWYRQDPGLGLRLIYFSYDVKMKEKGDIPEGYSVSREKKERFSLILESASTNQTSMYLCASTLKGDSYNEQFFGPGTRLTVL.

This clone was detected once. The chain recombines TRBV19 with TRBJ2-7, with 10 bases identical to TRBD2. V was pared by 5 bases and J by 0 bases, with 4 bases of the junction left unmatched. There are 15 residues in the CDR3. Germline V lookup: CDR1 LNHDA, CDR2 SQIVND (reference sequence). The CDR3 is CASSRIAGGSYEQYF. The CDR3 DNA sequence: TGTGCCAGTAGTCGTATAGCGGGAGGCTCCTACGAGCAGTACTTC.

V and J are TRBV6-5 and TRBJ2-7, with TRBD1 matching over 8 bases. Trimming removed 1 base from V and 6 bases from J; junction bases left unmatched: 8. The CDR3 consists of 15 residues. Germline CDR1 reads MNHEY; CDR2 reads SVGAGI. CDR3 sequence reads: CASSYFGQGYVEQYF. In DNA form, the CDR3 reads TGTGCCAGCAGTTACTTCGGACAGGGCTACGTCGAGCAGTACTTC.

About this clone itself: Other DNA sequences of this sample code for an identical CDR3. This chain joins TRBV4-1 and TRBJ2-1; 15 bases are shared with TRBD2. V gave up 3 bases and J gave up 9 bases; unmatched junction bases: 3. This CDR3 comprises 15 residues. Germline CDR1 reads MGHRA; CDR2 reads YSYEKL. CDR3 sequence reads: CASSQGLAGGGEQFF. For the CDR3, the DNA is TGCGCCAGCAGCCAGGGACTAGCGGGAGGTGGTGAGCAGTTCTTC.

The chain has TRBV29-1 and TRBJ2-7; TRBD1 matches at 8 bases. Per germline, CDR1 SQVTM and CDR2 ANQGSEA. With 4 bases clipped from V and 1 base from J, the junction kept 6 bases outside the gene matches. CDR3 length: 14 amino acids. The CDR3 DNA is TGCAGCGTTGCCAGACAGGGGAGGTCCTACGAGCAGTACTTC. As protein: CSVARQGRSYEQYF.

This chain links TRBV15 with TRBJ2-3; the D is unclear. Germline CDR1 is LNHNV and CDR2 is YYDKDF (reference sequence). This CDR3 is 15 amino acids long. V was pared by 2 bases and J by 5 bases, with 14 bases between. This CDR3 is CATSRRPGYLDTQYF. The DNA of the CDR3 is TGTGCCACCAGCAGACGGCCCGGGTATTTAGATACGCAGTATTTT.

The chain couples TRBV7-6 to TRBJ2-2, with TRBD1 identical over 8 bases. The V gene's germline CDR1 is SGHVS and CDR2 FNYEAQ. With 5 bases clipped from V and 5 bases from J, the junction kept 1 base outside the gene matches. The CDR3 length is 13 residues. The CDR3 bases are TGTGCCAGCAGCCGACAGGGGACCGGGGAGCTGTTTTTT. This sequence encodes CASSRQGTGELFF.

The V and J genes are TRBV7-8 and TRBJ2-7; 9 positions match TRBD1. The J segment lost 2 bases and the V segment lost 2 bases, leaving 7 bases of the junction unmatched. Germline CDR1 and CDR2: SGHVS and FQNEAQ. The CDR3 runs to 16 residues. CDR3 sequence reads: CASSLRFDRGTYEQYF. Here the CDR3 DNA reads TGTGCCAGCAGCTTACGGTTCGACAGGGGGACCTACGAGCAGTACTTC.

CDR3 nucleotide sequence: TGTGCCGGTCTCTGGGGGACAGGGAGCAATCAGCCCCAGCATTTT. Protein sequence: CAGLWGTGSNQPQHF. V usage is TRBV27 and J usage is TRBJ1-5, with 9 nucleotides matching TRBD1. V dropped 11 bases and J dropped 1; count of bases not matched to a gene: 9. This CDR3 contains 15 residues. From germline, CDR1 is MNHEY and CDR2 SMNVEV (reference sequence).

The chain is built from TRBV5-1 and TRBJ2-2; maybe TRBD2 (5 bases). The CDR3 runs 14 residues. Germline CDR1 is SGHRS and CDR2 is YFSETQ. Trimming removed 2 bases from V and 3 bases from J, with 8 bases in between. The CDR3 bases are TGCGCCAGCAGCTTATACGGGGACACCGGGGAGCTGTTTTTT. This sequence encodes CASSLYGDTGELFF.

The chain carries TRBV7-9 and TRBJ1-4; 9 nucleotides match TRBD1. The V gene end was trimmed by 8 bases and the J gene end by 8 bases; junction bases not matched to a gene: 15. This CDR3 has 16 amino acids. From germline, CDR1 is SEHNR and CDR2 FQNEAQ (reference sequence). In nucleotides, the CDR3 is TGTGCCAGCCAACGCGGCGGACAGGGGATGGGGGAAAAACTGTTTTTT. Its translation: CASQRGGQGMGEKLFF.

V gene TRBV5-4 combines with J gene TRBJ2-7; no firm D call. V lost 7 bases, J lost 4 bases, and 9 bases lay in between. In germline, CDR1 is SGHNT, CDR2 YYREEE (reference sequence). The CDR3 loop spans 11 amino acids. In DNA, the CDR3 is TGTGCCAGCGGAAACGGGTACGAGCAGTACTTC. Residues: CASGNGYEQYF.

The chain links TRBV29-1 to TRBJ1-2; D is ambiguous. The CDR3 runs to 19 residues. V was cut by 4 bases and J by 7 bases, with 34 bases left in between. CDR1 and CDR2 (germline): SQVTM, ANQGSEA. Here the CDR3 DNA reads TGCAGCGTTGTAGAACACTTTGGGCGTTCGTCAAATATTTTAAGTGGCTACACCTTC. This codes for CSVVEHFGRSSNILSGYTF.

The rearrangement uses TRBV5-1 and TRBJ2-1; 15 nucleotides line up with TRBD2. Germline loops: CDR1 SGHRS, CDR2 YFSETQ. V was clipped by 2 bases and J by 7 bases; unmatched bases: 7. CDR3 length: 17 residues. The CDR3 DNA is TGCGCCAGCAGCTTCGGACTAGCGGGAGGGCCGCGGAATGAGCAGTTCTTC. Its protein product is CASSFGLAGGPRNEQFF.

This clone was detected once. The gene calls are TRBV30 and TRBJ1-3; weak D call: TRBD1 (6 bases). CDR1 and CDR2 from the germline V gene are GTSNPN and SVGIG (reference sequence). V shed 5 bases and J shed 2 bases, with 19 bases lying between them. The length of the CDR3 is 16 residues. The CDR3 reads CAWGGGGQTPGNTIYF. The CDR3 nucleotides read TGTGCCTGGGGAGGGGGGGGCCAAACGCCTGGAAACACCATATATTTT.

The chain joins TRBV7-8 to TRBJ2-7, with TRBD2 matching 14 bases. The CDR3 is 14 amino acids. Trimming cost V 5 bases and J 5 bases; bases outside gene matches: 2. Germline CDR1 SGHVS, CDR2 FQNEAQ. This CDR3 is CASSPGLAGDEQYF. DNA for the CDR3: TGTGCCAGCAGCCCGGGACTAGCGGGAGACGAGCAGTACTTC.